The T cell receptor (beta chain) described here comes from a study of T cells in Graves' hyperthyroidism and ophthalmopathy. TCR beta CDR3 sequences were amplified from RNA transcripts. The TCR CDR3 first-round RT-PCR relied on the HTBI primer set. TCRdb reanalysed the multiplex PCR reads using MiXCR and keeps one entry per CDR3 protein. The profile covers 600,000 to 700,000 distinct CDR3 sequences, with less than 45% appearing a single time and under 8.5% taken by the ten largest. Only a few counts were recorded for this clonotype. The sequenced material came from peripheral blood or thyroid tissue (not recorded which). The clonotype originates from an adult man with Graves' disease, either hyperthyroidism or ophthalmopathy (not recorded which).

The CDR3 nucleotides are TGTGCCAGCAGTGAAGAGGCGGGCAGGACTGACTATGGCTACACCTTC. Protein product: CASSEEAGRTDYGYTF. The chain is built from TRBV6-4 and TRBJ1-2; D remains unclear. V shed 3 bases and J shed 3 bases, with 17 bases lying between them. The CDR3 covers 16 residues. Per the germline V gene, CDR1 is MRHNA and CDR2 is SNTAGT.